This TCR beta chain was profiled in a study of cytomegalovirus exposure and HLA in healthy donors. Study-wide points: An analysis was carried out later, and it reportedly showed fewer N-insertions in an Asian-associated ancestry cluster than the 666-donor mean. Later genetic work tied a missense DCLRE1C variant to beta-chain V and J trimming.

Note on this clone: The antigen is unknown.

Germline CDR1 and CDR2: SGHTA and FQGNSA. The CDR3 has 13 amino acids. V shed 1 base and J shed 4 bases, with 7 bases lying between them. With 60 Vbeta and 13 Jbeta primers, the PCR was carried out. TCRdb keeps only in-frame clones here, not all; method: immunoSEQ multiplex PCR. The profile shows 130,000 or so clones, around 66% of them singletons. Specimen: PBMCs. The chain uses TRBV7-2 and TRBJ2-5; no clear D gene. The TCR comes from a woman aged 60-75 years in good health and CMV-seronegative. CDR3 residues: CASSLGRVETQYF. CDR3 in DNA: TGTGCCAGCAGCTTAGGACGGGTAGAGACCCAGTACTTC. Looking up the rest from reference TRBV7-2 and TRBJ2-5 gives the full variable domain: GAGVSQSPSNKVTEKGKDVELRCDPISGHTALYWYRQSLGQGLEFLIYFQGNSAPDKSGLPSDRFSAERTGGSVSTLTIQRTQQEDSAVYLCASSLGRVETQYFGPGTRLLVL.